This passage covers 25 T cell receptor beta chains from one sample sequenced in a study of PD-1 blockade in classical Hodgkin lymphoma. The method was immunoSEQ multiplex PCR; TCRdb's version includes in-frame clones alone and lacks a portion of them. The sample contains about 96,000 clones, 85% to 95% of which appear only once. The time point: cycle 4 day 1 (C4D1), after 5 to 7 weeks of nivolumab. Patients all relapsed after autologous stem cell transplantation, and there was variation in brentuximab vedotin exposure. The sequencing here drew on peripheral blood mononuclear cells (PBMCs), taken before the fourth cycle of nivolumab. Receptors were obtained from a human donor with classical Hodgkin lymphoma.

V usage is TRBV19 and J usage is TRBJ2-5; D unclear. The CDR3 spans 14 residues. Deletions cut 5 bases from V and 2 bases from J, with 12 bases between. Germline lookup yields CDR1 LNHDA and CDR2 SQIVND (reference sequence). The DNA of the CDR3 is TGTGCCAGTAGTGCGCAGTCCACTCAAGAGACCCAGTACTTC. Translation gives CASSAQSTQETQYF. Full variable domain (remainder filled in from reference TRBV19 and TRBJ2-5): DGGITQSPKYLFRKEGQNVTLSCEQNLNHDAMYWYRQDPGQGLRLIYYSQIVNDFQKGDIAEGYSVSREKKESFPLTVTSAQKNPTAFYLCASSAQSTQETQYFGPGTRLLVL.

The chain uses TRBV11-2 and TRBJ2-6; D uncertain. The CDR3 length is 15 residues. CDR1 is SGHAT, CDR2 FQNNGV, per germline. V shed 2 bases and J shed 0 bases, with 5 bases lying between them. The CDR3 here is CASSLFSSGANVLTF. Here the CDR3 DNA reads TGTGCCAGCAGCTTATTTAGCTCTGGGGCCAACGTCCTGACTTTC.

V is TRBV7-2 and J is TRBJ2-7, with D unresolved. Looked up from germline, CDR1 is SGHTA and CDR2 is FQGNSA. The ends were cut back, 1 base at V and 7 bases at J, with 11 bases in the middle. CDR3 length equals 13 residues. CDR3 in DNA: TGTGCCAGCAGCTTAGAAGGTTTCCAGGAGCAGTACTTC. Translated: CASSLEGFQEQYF.

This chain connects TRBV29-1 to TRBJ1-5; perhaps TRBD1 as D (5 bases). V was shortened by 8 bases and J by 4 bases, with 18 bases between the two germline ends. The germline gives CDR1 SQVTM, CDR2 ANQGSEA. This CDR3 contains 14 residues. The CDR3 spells CSITEGKGNQPQHF. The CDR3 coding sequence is TGCAGCATCACAGAGGGGAAGGGTAATCAGCCCCAGCATTTT.

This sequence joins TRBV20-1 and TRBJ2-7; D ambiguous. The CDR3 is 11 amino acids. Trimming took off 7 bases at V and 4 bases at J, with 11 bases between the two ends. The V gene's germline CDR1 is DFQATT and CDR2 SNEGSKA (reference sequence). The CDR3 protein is CSVERAYEQYF. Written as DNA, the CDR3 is TGCAGTGTAGAAAGGGCTTACGAGCAGTACTTC.

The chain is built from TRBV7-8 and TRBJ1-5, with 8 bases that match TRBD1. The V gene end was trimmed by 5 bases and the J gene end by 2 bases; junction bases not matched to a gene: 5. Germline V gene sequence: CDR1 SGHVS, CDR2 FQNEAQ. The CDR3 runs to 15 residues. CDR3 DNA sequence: TGTGCCAGCAGCGCCGACAGGGGTGGCAATCAGCCCCAGCATTTT. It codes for CASSADRGGNQPQHF.

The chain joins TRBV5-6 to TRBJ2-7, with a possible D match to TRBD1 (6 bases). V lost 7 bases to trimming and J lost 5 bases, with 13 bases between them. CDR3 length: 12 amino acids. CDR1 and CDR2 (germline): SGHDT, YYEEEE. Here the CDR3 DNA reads TGTGCCAGCGGTACAGGGTCCCACGAGCAGTACTTC. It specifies CASGTGSHEQYF.

The CDR3 sequence is CASSQDYGDSGRGNTIYF. Written as DNA, the CDR3 is TGCGCCAGCAGCCAAGATTATGGGGACAGTGGACGAGGAAACACCATATATTTT. This chain connects TRBV4-1 to TRBJ1-3, with 7 positions matching TRBD1. This CDR3 comprises 18 residues. Germline V gives CDR1 MGHRA, CDR2 YSYEKL. Losses at the gene ends were 0 bases for V and 4 bases for J; bases not matched to a gene: 12.

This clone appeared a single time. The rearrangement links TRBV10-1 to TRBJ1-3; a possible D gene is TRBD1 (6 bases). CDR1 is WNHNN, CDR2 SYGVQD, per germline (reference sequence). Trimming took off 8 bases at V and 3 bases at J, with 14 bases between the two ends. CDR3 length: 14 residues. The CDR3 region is CASGGATDGNTIYF. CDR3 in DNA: TGCGCCAGCGGGGGGGCCACGGATGGAAACACCATATATTTT.

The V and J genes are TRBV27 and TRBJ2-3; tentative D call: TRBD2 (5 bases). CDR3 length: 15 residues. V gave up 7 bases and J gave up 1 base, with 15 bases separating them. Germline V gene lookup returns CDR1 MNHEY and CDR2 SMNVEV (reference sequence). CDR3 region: CASTASLGGTDTQYF. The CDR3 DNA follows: TGTGCCAGCACCGCTAGCCTTGGTGGCACAGATACGCAGTATTTT.

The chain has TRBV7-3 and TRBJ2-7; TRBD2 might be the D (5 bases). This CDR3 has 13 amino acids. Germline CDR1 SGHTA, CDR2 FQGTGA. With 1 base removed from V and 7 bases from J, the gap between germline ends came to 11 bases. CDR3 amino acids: CASSLMGTGEQYF. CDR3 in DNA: TGTGCCAGCAGCTTAATGGGCACGGGGGAGCAGTACTTC.

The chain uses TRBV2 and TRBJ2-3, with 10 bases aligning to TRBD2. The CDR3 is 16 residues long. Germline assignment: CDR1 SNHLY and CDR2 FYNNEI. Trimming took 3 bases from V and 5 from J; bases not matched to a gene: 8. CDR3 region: CASSDRLAGVKDTQYF. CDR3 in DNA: TGTGCCAGCAGTGACCGTCTAGCGGGAGTGAAAGATACGCAGTATTTT. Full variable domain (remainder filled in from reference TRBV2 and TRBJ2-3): EPEVTQTPSHQVTQMGQEVILRCVPISNHLYFYWYRQILGQKVEFLVSFYNNEISEKSEIFDDQFSVERPDGSNFTLKIRSTKLEDSAMYFCASSDRLAGVKDTQYFGPGTRLTVL.

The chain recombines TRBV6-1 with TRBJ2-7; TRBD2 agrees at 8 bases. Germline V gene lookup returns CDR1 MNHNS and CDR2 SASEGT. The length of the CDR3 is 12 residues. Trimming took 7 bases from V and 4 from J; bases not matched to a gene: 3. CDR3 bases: TGTGCCAGCATGTTAGCGGGATACGAGCAGTACTTC. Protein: CASMLAGYEQYF.

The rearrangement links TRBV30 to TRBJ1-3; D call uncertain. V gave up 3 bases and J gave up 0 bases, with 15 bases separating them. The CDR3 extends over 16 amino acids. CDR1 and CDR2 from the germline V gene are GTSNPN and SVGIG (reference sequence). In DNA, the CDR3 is TGTGCCTGGAGAACCCTCGGACCGGTCTCTGGAAACACCATATATTTT. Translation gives CAWRTLGPVSGNTIYF.

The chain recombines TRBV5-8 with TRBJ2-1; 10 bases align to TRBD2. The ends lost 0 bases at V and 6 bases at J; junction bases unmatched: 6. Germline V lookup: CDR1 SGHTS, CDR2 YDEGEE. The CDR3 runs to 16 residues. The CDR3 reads CASSLGIAGGVNEQFF. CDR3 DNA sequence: TGTGCCAGCAGCTTGGGTATAGCGGGAGGAGTCAATGAGCAGTTCTTC.

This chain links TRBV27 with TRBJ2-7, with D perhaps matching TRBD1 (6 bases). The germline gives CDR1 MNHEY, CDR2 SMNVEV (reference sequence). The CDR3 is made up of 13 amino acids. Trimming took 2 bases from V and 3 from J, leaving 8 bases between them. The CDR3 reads CASSLDRNYEQYF. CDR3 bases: TGTGCCAGCAGTTTAGACAGGAACTACGAGCAGTACTTC.

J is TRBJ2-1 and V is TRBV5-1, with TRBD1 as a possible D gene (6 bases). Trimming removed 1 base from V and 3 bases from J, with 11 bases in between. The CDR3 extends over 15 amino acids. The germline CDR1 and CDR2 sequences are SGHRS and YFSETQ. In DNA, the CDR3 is TGCGCCAGCAGCTTGAACAGGGAAGGCTACAATGAGCAGTTCTTC. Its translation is CASSLNREGYNEQFF.

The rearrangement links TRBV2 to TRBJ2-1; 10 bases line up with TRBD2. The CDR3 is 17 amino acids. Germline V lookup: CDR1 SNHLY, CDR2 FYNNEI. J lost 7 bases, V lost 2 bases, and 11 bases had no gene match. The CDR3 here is CASSESSGRGGWNEQFF. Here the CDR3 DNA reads TGTGCCAGCAGTGAATCTAGCGGGAGAGGGGGTTGGAATGAGCAGTTCTTC.

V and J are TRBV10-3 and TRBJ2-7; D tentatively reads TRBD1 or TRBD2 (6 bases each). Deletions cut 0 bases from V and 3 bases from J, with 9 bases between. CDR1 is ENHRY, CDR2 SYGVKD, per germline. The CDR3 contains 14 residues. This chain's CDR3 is CAISESGGYYEQYF. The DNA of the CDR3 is TGTGCCATCAGTGAGTCGGGGGGCTACTACGAGCAGTACTTC.

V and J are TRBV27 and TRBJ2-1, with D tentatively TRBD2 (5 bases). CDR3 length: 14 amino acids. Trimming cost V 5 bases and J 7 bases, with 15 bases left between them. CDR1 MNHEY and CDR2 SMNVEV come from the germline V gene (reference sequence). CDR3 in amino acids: CASSHKRTGNEQFF. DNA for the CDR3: TGTGCCAGCAGTCACAAACGGACGGGAAATGAGCAGTTCTTC.

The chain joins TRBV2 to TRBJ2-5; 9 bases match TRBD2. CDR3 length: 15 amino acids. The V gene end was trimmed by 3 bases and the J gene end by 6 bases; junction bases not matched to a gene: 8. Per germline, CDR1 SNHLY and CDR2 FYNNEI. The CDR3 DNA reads TGTGCCAGCAGTGACCTAGCGGGACGAGGGCAGACCCAGTACTTC. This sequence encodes CASSDLAGRGQTQYF.

DNA of the CDR3: TGCGCCAGCAGCCAAGATAGGGGACTAGCGGGAGTGGAGCAGTACTTC. This translates into CASSQDRGLAGVEQYF. The rearrangement joins TRBV4-1 to TRBJ2-7; TRBD2 aligns across 14 bases. The germline gives CDR1 MGHRA, CDR2 YSYEKL. The trim removed 0 bases at V and 7 bases at J, leaving 5 bases unmatched. The CDR3 totals 16 residues.

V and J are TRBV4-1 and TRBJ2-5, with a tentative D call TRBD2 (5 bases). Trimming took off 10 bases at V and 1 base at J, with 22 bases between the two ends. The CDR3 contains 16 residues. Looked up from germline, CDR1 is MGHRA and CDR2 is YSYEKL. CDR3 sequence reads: CAKPPKREGAQETQYF. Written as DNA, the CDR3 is TGCGCCAAGCCGCCAAAACGTGAGGGAGCCCAAGAGACCCAGTACTTC.

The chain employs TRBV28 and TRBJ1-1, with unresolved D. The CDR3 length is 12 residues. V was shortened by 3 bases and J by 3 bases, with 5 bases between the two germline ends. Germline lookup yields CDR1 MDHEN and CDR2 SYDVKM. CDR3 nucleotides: TGTGCCAGCAGTTTGTTGGACACTGAAGCTTTCTTT. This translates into CASSLLDTEAFF.

The CDR3 nucleotides are TGTGCCAGCACCTCCCCTAGCGGGGGGTCCTACGAGCAGTACTTC. Protein product: CASTSPSGGSYEQYF. The chain uses TRBV6-5 and TRBJ2-7; TRBD2 matches at 11 bases. From germline, CDR1 is MNHEY and CDR2 SVGAGI. The ends lost 7 bases at V and 1 base at J; junction bases unmatched: 6. The CDR3 totals 15 residues.